Listed below are T cell receptor beta chains from one sample, sequenced in a study of shared clonotypes between healthy human individuals. Profiled with immunoSEQ multiplex PCR; TCRdb holds only in-frame clones, not every one. The sample has some 800,000 clones; 90% to 95% are singletons. Sequencing used naive CD8+ T cells sorted from blood. All receptors derive from a man aged 25-40 years in good health. Each CDR3 is given with its conserved first and last residue. The D gene is left open where the match is weak. Clone size is given for some rows only: seen once, a few or many times, or a class if the clone is expanded.

clone_size,d_call,v_call,j_call,cdr3_nt,cdr3_aa
-,-,TRBV7-9,TRBJ2-7,TGTGCCAGCAGCCGACGTGGGGGTGCGGGGTACGGCGAGCAGTACTTC,CASSRRGGAGYGEQYF
once,-,TRBV21-1,TRBJ2-1,TGTGCCAGCAGCAACGCGCAGAGACAGGGAGACAATGAGCAGTTCTTC,CASSNAQRQGDNEQFF
-,TRBD2,TRBV29-1,TRBJ2-1,TGCAGCGTTGAAGATCTATCGGGAGGGATGTACAATGAGCAGTTCTTC,CSVEDLSGGMYNEQFF
-,TRBD2,TRBV28,TRBJ2-7,TGTGCCAGCAGTCCCCTAAGGACTAGCGGGCTTCAGGGGCACTACGAGCAGTACTTC,CASSPLRTSGLQGHYEQYF
-,-,TRBV5-8,TRBJ1-5,TGTGCCAGCAGCTTTGTAGGTCAGCCCCAGCATTTT,CASSFVGQPQHF
-,TRBD2,TRBV18,TRBJ2-1,TGTGCCAGCTCACCACCCCGCGGGAGTAGTAATGAGCAGTTCTTC,CASSPPRGSSNEQFF
-,-,TRBV11-2,TRBJ2-6,TGTGCCAGCAGCAAGAGCGTAGCTGGGGCCAACGTCCTGACTTTC,CASSKSVAGANVLTF
-,TRBD2,TRBV27,TRBJ2-1,TGTGCCAGCAGTTTCGTGTCGGGAGGGCTCAATGAGCAGTTCTTC,CASSFVSGGLNEQFF
-,-,TRBV6-6,TRBJ2-5,TGTGCCAGCAGTTGGCGTCAAGAGACCCAGTACTTC,CASSWRQETQYF
-,-,TRBV25-1,TRBJ2-7,TGTGCCAGCAGTGGGTACAGGGATCCTACCTACGAGCAGTACTTC,CASSGYRDPTYEQYF
-,TRBD2,TRBV28,TRBJ2-7,TGTGCCAGCAGCTATCGCCTGACTAGCGGGATCTACGAGCAGTACTTC,CASSYRLTSGIYEQYF
-,TRBD1,TRBV10-3,TRBJ2-2,TGTGCCATCAGTGGTTTGTTGAGGACAGGTGGGGCCGGGGAGCTGTTTTTT,CAISGLLRTGGAGELFF
-,TRBD2,TRBV7-3,TRBJ2-3,TGTGCCAGCAGCTTATACCCGGGGGGAACAGATACGCAGTATTTT,CASSLYPGGTDTQYF
-,TRBD2,TRBV28,TRBJ2-1,TGTGCCAGCAGTTTCTTGACTAGCGGGAGTCTATCTTACAATGAGCAGTTCTTC,CASSFLTSGSLSYNEQFF
-,-,TRBV5-4,TRBJ2-1,TGTGCCAGCAGCTTGGGGTACCCGAGCTCCTACAATGAGCAGTTCTTC,CASSLGYPSSYNEQFF
-,-,TRBV9,TRBJ2-1,TGTGCCAGCAGCGTAGACGGTCCGGGGGACAATGAGCAGTTCTTC,CASSVDGPGDNEQFF
once,-,TRBV5-5,TRBJ1-2,TGTGCCAGCAGCACGACAGCAGGTGATTATGGCTACACCTTC,CASSTTAGDYGYTF
-,-,TRBV19,TRBJ2-6,TGTGCCAGTCATGGGCTAGCCGGGGCCAACGTCCTGACTTTC,CASHGLAGANVLTF
-,-,TRBV5-4,TRBJ2-2,TGTGCCAGCAGCATCTGGGGGGCCCAATCGAACACCGGGGAGCTGTTTTTT,CASSIWGAQSNTGELFF
-,-,TRBV27,TRBJ2-7,TGTGCCAGCAGTTTTTCGCAGTTGAGATACGAGCAGTACTTC,CASSFSQLRYEQYF
-,-,TRBV5-4,TRBJ1-1,TGTGCCAGCAGCTCCGGACAGATGAACACTGAAGCTTTCTTT,CASSSGQMNTEAFF
-,-,TRBV5-1,TRBJ2-1,TGCGCCAGCAGCCAGGGTGACCCGCGGGTCGATGAGCAGTTCTTC,CASSQGDPRVDEQFF
-,TRBD2,TRBV14,TRBJ2-2,TGTGCCAGCAGCCAGAGCGGGGGTGGGGCCAGCGGGAACACCGGGGAGCTGTTTTTT,CASSQSGGGASGNTGELFF
-,-,TRBV18,TRBJ1-4,TGTGCCAGCTCACTTCGACCTGCAACTAATGAAAAACTGTTTTTT,CASSLRPATNEKLFF
-,-,TRBV28,TRBJ2-6,TGTGCCAGCAGCGCTGGGGCCAACGTCCTGACTTTC,CASSAGANVLTF
once,TRBD1,TRBV7-9,TRBJ2-1,TGTGCCAGCAGCTACAGGGGATCGGACGAGCAGTTCTTC,CASSYRGSDEQFF
-,-,TRBV6-5,TRBJ2-2,TGTGCCAGCAGTTACTCGGGGACCGGGGAGCTGTTTTTT,CASSYSGTGELFF
-,TRBD1,TRBV7-7,TRBJ1-3,TGTGCTAGCAGCTTCCGACAGGGCAACGGAAACACCATATATTTT,CASSFRQGNGNTIYF
-,TRBD2,TRBV15,TRBJ2-3,TGTGCCACCAGCCGAAGAGCGGGAGCCAAAGATACGCAGTATTTT,CATSRRAGAKDTQYF
-,-,TRBV29-1,TRBJ2-7,TGCAGCGTTGAAGGAGGGGACTTAAACTCCTACGAGCAGTACTTC,CSVEGGDLNSYEQYF
-,-,TRBV4-3,TRBJ2-7,TGCGCCAGCAGCCAGGATCGAACAGGGATGCCTTGGGGGCAGTACTTC,CASSQDRTGMPWGQYF
-,-,TRBV6-1,TRBJ2-7,TGTGCCAGCACCATCCGGGACGGGGCCTACGAGCAGTACTTC,CASTIRDGAYEQYF
-,TRBD1,TRBV27,TRBJ2-3,TGTGCCAGCAAGCCCCGGGACAGGAGCACAGATACGCAGTATTTT,CASKPRDRSTDTQYF